This T cell receptor (beta chain) is from a study of stem cell transplantation in POMP-related autoinflammatory disease. As for the study in general: The study hypothesized thymoproteasome defects skew the TRB repertoire via impaired CD8+ selection. Pre-transplant patients had naive-skewed CD4+ T cells and few CD8+ T cells.

Repertoires were generated with immunoSEQ multiplex PCR, while TCRdb's copy carries only in-frame clones and drops some. The table lists thousands of clones, more than 85% of them singletons. PRAID featured immunodeficiency plus autoinflammation. General study findings and limits: In patients with PRAID, every analyzed T-cell subset tended to show lower diversity and higher clonality. Unique TRB V-J gene pairings were limited in number in patients with PRAID.

CDR1 is SQVTM and CDR2 is ANQGSEA in the germline V gene. The CDR3 is 15 amino acids. V trimming: 5 bases; J trimming: 0 bases; junction bases outside the gene matches: 5. Comments on this clone: The antigen is not known.

The chain couples TRBV29-1 to TRBJ2-1, with TRBD2 matching over 9 bases. Sequenced here: CD8+ T cells from PBMCs, sampled before stem cell transplantation. This TCR was sampled from a human donor with POMP-related autoinflammation and immune dysregulation (PRAID). CDR3 bases: TGCAGCGTTTGGCGGGAGGGCCCCTCCTACAATGAGCAGTTCTTC. Translated, it gives CSVWREGPSYNEQFF.